The 21 T cell receptor beta chains given below trace back to one sample, sequenced in a study of T-cell reconstitution after alpha-beta-depleted transplantation in children. During its preparation, the TCRbeta library received unique molecular identifiers. Each CDR3 protein gets one entry after TCRdb re-called the PCR reads with MiXCR. The data show around 250,000 distinct CDR3 sequences, approximately 9.8% seen once. The sample in question was PBMCs from the stem cell graft donor, obtained from the stem cell graft. The receptors here all came from a human donor who donated a stem cell graft to a child with SCID.

In its sample, this clonotype was seen a few times. The chain is built from TRBV7-9 and TRBJ2-7, with D possibly called TRBD1 or TRBD2 (5 bases each). The germline V and J ends were trimmed by 2 bases and 3 bases, with 14 bases remaining between them. This CDR3 spans 15 amino acids. Looked up from germline, CDR1 is SEHNR and CDR2 is FQNEAQ (reference sequence). Here the CDR3 DNA reads TGTGCCAGCAGCTTACTGGCCGGGGCCTACTACGAGCAGTACTTC. The encoded protein is CASSLLAGAYYEQYF. Full variable domain (outside the CDR3, taken from reference TRBV7-9 and TRBJ2-7): DTGVSQNPRHKITKRGQNVTFRCDPISEHNRLYWYRQTLGQGPEFLTYFQNEAQLEKSRLLSDRFSAERPKGSFSTLEIQRTEQGDSAMYLCASSLLAGAYYEQYFGPGTRLTVT.

The V and J genes are TRBV5-8 and TRBJ2-7; 7 bases match TRBD1. This CDR3 has 13 amino acids. Looked up from germline, CDR1 is SGHTS and CDR2 is YDEGEE. The V gene end was trimmed by 1 base and the J gene end by 5 bases; junction bases not matched to a gene: 3. CDR3 bases: TGTGCCAGCAGCTTGCGACAGGGCCACGAGCAGTACTTC. Protein: CASSLRQGHEQYF.

This clonotype has more than one count but fewer than ten. The genes are TRBV5-1 and TRBJ2-5, with D perhaps matching TRBD2 (6 bases). Germline CDR1 is SGHRS and CDR2 is YFSETQ. The length of the CDR3 is 16 residues. Deletions cut 4 bases from V and 2 bases from J, with 18 bases between. The CDR3 region is CASSPEGRGPQETQYF. The CDR3 nucleotides read TGCGCCAGCAGCCCGGAGGGTCGGGGACCACAAGAGACCCAGTACTTC.

This clonotype occurred many times. The gene calls are TRBV12-3 or TRBV12-4 and TRBJ2-4; 8 positions match TRBD1. J gave up 6 bases and V 5 bases, and 21 bases lay outside the gene matches. The CDR3 has 19 amino acids. The chain's CDR3 is CASSPESSGGTPRGNIQYF. The CDR3 DNA reads TGTGCCAGCAGTCCCGAATCCTCAGGGGGCACCCCTCGGGGAAACATTCAGTACTTC.

In its sample, this clonotype was seen a few times. This chain connects TRBV29-1 to TRBJ1-5; TRBD1 matches at 8 bases. This CDR3 contains 13 residues. Germline-derived CDR1 and CDR2 are SQVTM and ANQGSEA. The trim removed 6 bases at V and 4 bases at J, leaving 5 bases unmatched. CDR3 region: CSVATGDNQPQHF. The DNA of the CDR3 is TGCAGCGTCGCGACAGGGGATAATCAGCCCCAGCATTTT.

This sequence joins TRBV20-1 and TRBJ1-2; the D gene is possibly TRBD1 (5 bases). Trimming took 3 bases from V and 8 from J, leaving 13 bases between them. This CDR3 comprises 12 residues. In germline, CDR1 is DFQATT, CDR2 SNEGSKA (reference sequence). The CDR3 loop reads CSAREGIWGYTF. CDR3 nucleotide sequence: TGCAGTGCTAGGGAGGGGATCTGGGGCTACACCTTC.

CDR3 loop: CAISEGQDSNQPQHF. CDR3 DNA sequence: TGTGCCATCAGTGAGGGGCAGGATAGCAATCAGCCCCAGCATTTT. The chain has TRBV10-3 and TRBJ1-5; no clear D. Germline CDR1 reads ENHRY; CDR2 reads SYGVKD. Between the trimmed V and J ends, which lost 2 bases and 0 bases, there was a span of 8 bases. This CDR3 contains 15 residues.

The chain uses TRBV9 and TRBJ2-5; D call uncertain. The germline V and J ends were trimmed by 0 bases and 0 bases, with 15 bases remaining between them. This CDR3 comprises 17 residues. The germline V gene encodes CDR1 SGDLS and CDR2 YYNGEE. The CDR3 spells CASSVAIGSVYQETQYF. The CDR3 region has the DNA TGTGCCAGCAGCGTAGCCATAGGGTCGGTGTACCAAGAGACCCAGTACTTC.

This clonotype came up many times. The V and J genes are TRBV6-1 and TRBJ2-1; 10 positions agree with TRBD2. J lost 7 bases, V lost 6 bases, and 6 bases had no gene match. CDR1 and CDR2 from the germline V gene are MNHNS and SASEGT. This CDR3 spans 14 amino acids. CDR3 amino acids: CASRSGGAGNEQFF. The CDR3, as DNA: TGTGCCAGCAGGAGCGGGGGGGCGGGTAATGAGCAGTTCTTC.

The chain couples TRBV18 to TRBJ1-4; no reliable D call. V lost 3 bases to trimming and J lost 5 bases, with 10 bases between them. This CDR3 region has 14 residues. CDR1 is KGHSH and CDR2 is LQKENI in the germline V gene. The CDR3 DNA follows: TGTGCCAGCTCACCCCAGAGCGGGAATGAAAAACTGTTTTTT. Its translation is CASSPQSGNEKLFF. Together with reference TRBV18 and TRBJ1-4, the CDR3 gives the full variable domain: NAGVMQNPRHLVRRRGQEARLRCSPMKGHSHVYWYRQLPEEGLKFMVYLQKENIIDESGMPKERFSAEFPKEGPSILRIQQVVRGDSAAYFCASSPQSGNEKLFFGSGTQLSVL.

This clonotype was detected ten times or more. The rearrangement joins TRBV5-1 to TRBJ2-1; no firm D call. The CDR3 has 13 amino acids. Germline CDR1 is SGHRS and CDR2 is YFSETQ. Between the trimmed V and J ends, which lost 0 bases and 7 bases, there was a span of 8 bases. The CDR3 DNA follows: TGCGCCAGCAGCTTGGCCGTGAGTAATGAGCAGTTCTTC. Amino acid sequence: CASSLAVSNEQFF.

The rearrangement joins TRBV12-3 or TRBV12-4 to TRBJ2-7; no clear D. Deletions cut 5 bases from V and 6 bases from J, with 14 bases between. The CDR3 is 13 residues long. In nucleotides, the CDR3 is TGTGCCAGCAGTCCCCGGATGGACGGCGAGCAGTACTTC. Translated: CASSPRMDGEQYF.

This clonotype came up once. Written as DNA, the CDR3 is TGCGCCAGCAGCCAAGGGACAGGGGAAGAGACCCAGTACTTC. Its translation: CASSQGTGEETQYF. The gene calls are TRBV4-1 and TRBJ2-5, with 9 bases matching TRBD1. V lost 1 base to trimming and J lost 3 bases; unmatched junction nucleotides: 0. The CDR3 covers 14 residues. CDR1 MGHRA and CDR2 YSYEKL come from the germline V gene.

This clonotype was found a few times. This sequence joins TRBV7-9 and TRBJ2-7; 10 positions match TRBD1. The V segment lost 7 bases and the J segment 6 bases; nucleotides outside the gene matches: 9. Germline V lookup: CDR1 SEHNR, CDR2 FQNEAQ (reference sequence). The CDR3 runs to 14 residues. CDR3 residues: CASTRTGGVGEQYF. The CDR3 DNA sequence: TGTGCCAGCACCCGGACAGGGGGAGTAGGCGAGCAGTACTTC.

Of note for this clonotype: Germline is not matched at one junction end, which may reflect a read error. The V call is TRBV20-1, the J call TRBJ2-1; 10 nucleotides match TRBD2. In germline, CDR1 is DFQATT, CDR2 SNEGSKA (reference sequence). CDR3 length: 15 residues. The CDR3 nucleotides read TGCAGTGCTATTAAACTAGCGGGGAACTACAATGAGAAGTTCTTC. Amino acid sequence: CSAIKLAGNYNEKFF.

CDR3 bases: TGTGCCATCAGTGACCAACAAGCATTTAACTATGGCTACACCTTC. Its translation: CAISDQQAFNYGYTF. The rearrangement uses TRBV10-3 and TRBJ1-2, with no clear D. CDR3 length: 15 amino acids. CDR1 and CDR2 (germline): ENHRY, SYGVKD. Trimming removed 3 bases from V and 1 base from J, with 12 bases in between.

This clonotype was seen a handful of times. V usage is TRBV6-5 and J usage is TRBJ2-7, with unresolved D. The germline CDR1 and CDR2 sequences are MNHEY and SVGAGI. V was trimmed by 5 bases and J by 4 bases, leaving 9 bases between them. This CDR3 is 12 amino acids long. CDR3 coding DNA: TGTGCCAGCAGTGACTTGGGGTACGAGCAGTACTTC. Its translation: CASSDLGYEQYF.

This clonotype was seen a few times. The chain uses TRBV20-1 and TRBJ2-7, with TRBD1 matching 9 bases. Germline-derived CDR1 and CDR2 are DFQATT and SNEGSKA (reference sequence). The CDR3 contains 14 residues. V was clipped by 3 bases and J by 3 bases; unmatched bases: 6. The CDR3 region is CSASRGTGIYEQYF. The CDR3 nucleotides read TGCAGTGCTAGTAGAGGGACAGGGATCTACGAGCAGTACTTC.

In this sample, this clonotype turned up a few times. The chain recombines TRBV18 with TRBJ1-5; 7 nucleotides align to TRBD1. CDR1 and CDR2 (germline): KGHSH, LQKENI. With 6 bases clipped from V and 4 bases from J, the junction kept 3 bases outside the gene matches. The CDR3 totals 13 residues. The DNA for the CDR3 is TGTGCCAGCTCCGGGACAGCTAATCAGCCCCAGCATTTT. Encoded protein: CASSGTANQPQHF. Filled out from reference TRBV18 and TRBJ1-5, the complete variable domain reads NAGVMQNPRHLVRRRGQEARLRCSPMKGHSHVYWYRQLPEEGLKFMVYLQKENIIDESGMPKERFSAEFPKEGPSILRIQQVVRGDSAAYFCASSGTANQPQHFGDGTRLSIL.

This chain links TRBV6-5 with TRBJ2-7; D call uncertain. The V end was cut by 0 bases, the J end by 2 bases, with 20 bases between. This CDR3 comprises 18 residues. Germline V gene lookup returns CDR1 MNHEY and CDR2 SVGAGI. The CDR3, as DNA: TGTGCCAGCAGTTACTCGAGAAGTTCGGCAGGAGTTACCTACGAGCAGTACTTC. This gives the protein CASSYSRSSAGVTYEQYF.

The chain combines TRBV7-9 with TRBJ1-1; possibly TRBD1 for D (5 bases). This CDR3 has 11 amino acids. The V end was cut by 5 bases, the J end by 9 bases, with 10 bases between. Germline V gives CDR1 SEHNR, CDR2 FQNEAQ (reference sequence). The CDR3 region has the DNA TGTGCCAGCAGCCCCGGGGCTCAAGCTTTCTTT. It yields the protein CASSPGAQAFF.